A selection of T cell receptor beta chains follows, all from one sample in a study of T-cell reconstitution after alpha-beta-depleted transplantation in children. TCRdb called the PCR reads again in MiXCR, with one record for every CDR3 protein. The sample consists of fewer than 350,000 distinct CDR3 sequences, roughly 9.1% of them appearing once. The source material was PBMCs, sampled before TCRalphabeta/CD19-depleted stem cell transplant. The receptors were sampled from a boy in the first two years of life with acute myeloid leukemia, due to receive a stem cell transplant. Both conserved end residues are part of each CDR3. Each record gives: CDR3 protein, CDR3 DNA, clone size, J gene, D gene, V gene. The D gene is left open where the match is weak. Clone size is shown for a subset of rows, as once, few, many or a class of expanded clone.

CDR3aa: CASSLKVLGYGYTF
CDR3nt: TGTGCCAGCAGTTTAAAGGTTTTAGGCTATGGCTACACCTTC
abundance: few
j_gene: TRBJ1-2
d_gene: .
v_gene: TRBV28

CDR3aa: CASKRTSVDGELFF
CDR3nt: TGTGCCAGCAAGAGGACTAGCGTGGACGGGGAGCTGTTTTTT
abundance: many
j_gene: TRBJ2-2
d_gene: TRBD2
v_gene: TRBV12-3/TRBV12-4

CDR3aa: CASSYGTKYEQYF
CDR3nt: TGTGCCAGCAGTTACGGGACAAAATACGAGCAGTACTTC
abundance: many
j_gene: TRBJ2-7
d_gene: .
v_gene: TRBV6-5

CDR3aa: CASSLFYGQGRTEAFF
CDR3nt: TGTGCCAGCAGTTTATTCTACGGACAGGGAAGGACTGAAGCTTTCTTT
abundance: many
j_gene: TRBJ1-1
d_gene: TRBD1
v_gene: TRBV28

CDR3aa: CASRGLADTDTQYF
CDR3nt: TGTGCCAGCCGAGGACTAGCGGACACAGATACGCAGTATTTT
abundance: few
j_gene: TRBJ2-3
d_gene: TRBD2
v_gene: TRBV12-3/TRBV12-4

CDR3aa: CASSWDRNYEQYF
CDR3nt: TGTGCCAGCAGCTGGGACCGAAATTACGAGCAGTACTTC
abundance: many
j_gene: TRBJ2-7
d_gene: .
v_gene: TRBV7-9

CDR3aa: CASSSLETQYF
CDR3nt: TGTGCCAGCAGCTCACTAGAGACCCAGTACTTC
abundance: many
j_gene: TRBJ2-5
d_gene: .
v_gene: TRBV7-9

CDR3aa: CATRQGSWSSNEQFF
CDR3nt: TGTGCCACCCGACAGGGATCTTGGTCTTCGAATGAGCAGTTCTTC
abundance: few
j_gene: TRBJ2-1
d_gene: TRBD1
v_gene: TRBV2

CDR3aa: CASSITSGPTGGELFF
CDR3nt: TGTGCCAGCAGCATTACTAGCGGTCCTACGGGCGGGGAGCTGTTTTTT
abundance: few
j_gene: TRBJ2-2
d_gene: TRBD2
v_gene: TRBV9

CDR3aa: CASSPRLAGGAYEQYF
CDR3nt: TGTGCCAGCAGCCCCCGACTAGCGGGAGGGGCCTACGAGCAGTACTTC
abundance: many
j_gene: TRBJ2-7
d_gene: TRBD2
v_gene: TRBV7-9

CDR3aa: CASRPGTPGEQYF
CDR3nt: TGTGCCAGCAGGCCAGGAACCCCAGGCGAGCAGTACTTC
abundance: many
j_gene: TRBJ2-7
d_gene: .
v_gene: TRBV12-3/TRBV12-4

CDR3aa: CASSYSAGDYNEQFF
CDR3nt: TGTGCCAGCAGTTACTCGGCGGGAGACTACAATGAGCAGTTCTTC
abundance: many
j_gene: TRBJ2-1
d_gene: TRBD2
v_gene: TRBV6-5

CDR3aa: CASSLAHRVLYGYTF
CDR3nt: TGTGCCAGCAGCTTGGCCCACAGGGTCCTCTATGGCTACACCTTC
abundance: .
j_gene: TRBJ1-2
d_gene: .
v_gene: TRBV5-6

CDR3aa: CASSLNRNGEKLFF
CDR3nt: TGTGCCAGCAGCTTAAACAGGAACGGGGAAAAACTGTTTTTT
abundance: many
j_gene: TRBJ1-4
d_gene: .
v_gene: TRBV7-9

CDR3aa: CASSLYRANDGDTEAFF
CDR3nt: TGTGCCAGCAGTTTATATCGTGCAAATGATGGGGACACTGAAGCTTTCTTT
abundance: .
j_gene: TRBJ1-1
d_gene: .
v_gene: TRBV28

CDR3aa: CASSTTGTPDAYEQYF
CDR3nt: TGTGCCAGCAGCACTACCGGGACTCCAGACGCCTACGAGCAGTACTTC
abundance: .
j_gene: TRBJ2-7
d_gene: .
v_gene: TRBV21-1

CDR3aa: CATSDPLTGTVETQYF
CDR3nt: TGTGCCACCAGTGACCCACTCACCGGGACGGTAGAGACCCAGTACTTC
abundance: many
j_gene: TRBJ2-5
d_gene: .
v_gene: TRBV24-1

CDR3aa: CASSSRTANYGYTF
CDR3nt: TGCGCCAGCAGCTCTCGAACAGCTAACTATGGCTACACCTTC
abundance: many
j_gene: TRBJ1-2
d_gene: .
v_gene: TRBV5-1